This TCR beta chain was sequenced during a study of blood T cell repertoires in COVID-19. Background on the study: Material from acute and convalescent COVID-19 was sourced from the United States, Italy and Spain.

Grouping used clinical history reported by participants in a survey and questionnaire. Trimming stripped 0 bases from V and 5 bases from J, with 10 bases between. Germline V lookup: CDR1 SQVTM, CDR2 ANQGSEA. The CDR3 covers 13 residues. Original processing methods: By means of reference gene primer amplification, nucleated cell counts were estimated. Method: immunoSEQ multiplex PCR; TCRdb's copy keeps in-frame clones and lacks some. That table gives V, J and clone size, and the DNA gave D and trimming. The profile shows 450,000 to 600,000 clones, 75% to 90% of them singletons. This clonotype originated in a woman between 18 and 29 years old who had recovered from COVID-19. Sequencing input: PBMCs or T cells enriched from blood (not recorded which). The chain carries TRBV29-1 and TRBJ1-2; no definite D call. The CDR3 sequence is CSVEEQRSYGYTF. The CDR3 region has the DNA TGCAGCGTTGAAGAACAGCGGTCATATGGCTACACCTTC.